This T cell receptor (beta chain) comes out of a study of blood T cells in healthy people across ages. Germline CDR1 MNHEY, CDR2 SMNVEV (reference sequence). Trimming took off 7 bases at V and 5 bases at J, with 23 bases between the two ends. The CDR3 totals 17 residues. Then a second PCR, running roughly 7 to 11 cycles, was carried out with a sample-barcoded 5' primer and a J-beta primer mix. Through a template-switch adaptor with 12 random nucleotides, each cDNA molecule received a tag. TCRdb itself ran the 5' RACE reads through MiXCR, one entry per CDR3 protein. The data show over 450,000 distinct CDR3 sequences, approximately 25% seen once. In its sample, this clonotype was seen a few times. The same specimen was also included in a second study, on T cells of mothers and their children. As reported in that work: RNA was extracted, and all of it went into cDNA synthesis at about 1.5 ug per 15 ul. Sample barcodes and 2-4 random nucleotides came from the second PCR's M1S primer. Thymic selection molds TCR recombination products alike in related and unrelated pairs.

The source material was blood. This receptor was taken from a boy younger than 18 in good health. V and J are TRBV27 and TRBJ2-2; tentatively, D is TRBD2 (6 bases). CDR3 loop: CASTSRMTRRWTGELFF. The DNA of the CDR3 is TGTGCCAGCACCTCACGGATGACTAGGCGGTGGACCGGGGAGCTGTTTTTT.